The present T cell receptor beta chain was sequenced within a study of low-dose radiotherapy and immunotherapy resistance in tumors. The wider study: The treatment that patients received was intravenous nivolumab 240 mg every two weeks plus ipilimumab 1 mg/kg every six weeks.

Alpha and beta chains were covered, as first-strand cDNA relied on TRAV- and TRBV-specific primers. Using a constant-region primer together with a V-primer adapter, TCRs were subjected to around 20 PCR cycles of amplification. TCRdb called the reads again in MiXCR, with one record for every CDR3 protein. The sample has some 57,000 distinct CDR3 sequences; 20% to 25% are singletons. This clonotype was counted ten times or more. Time point specified: before trial treatment. Germline CDR1 is DFQATT and CDR2 is SNEGSKA (reference sequence). V was clipped by 0 bases and J by 0 bases; unmatched bases: 9. CDR3 size: 19 residues.

The clonotype comes from a male donor with prostate cancer. The rearrangement uses TRBV20-1 and TRBJ2-1; 12 nucleotides align to TRBD2. The sample was PBMCs, taken before treatment. CDR3 DNA sequence: TGCAGTGCTAGAGATAGGCTAGCGGGAGGGGGCAGCTCCTACAATGAGCAGTTCTTC. Translated: CSARDRLAGGGSSYNEQFF.